This T cell receptor beta chain was found in a study of blood T cell repertoires in COVID-19. The germline CDR1 and CDR2 sequences are SGHTA and FQGTGA. CDR3 length: 13 residues. Trimming took 1 base from V and 13 from J, leaving 14 bases between them. Profiling relied on immunoSEQ multiplex PCR, and the TCRdb table lists in-frame clones only, not all of them. The sample includes about 57,000 clones, around 90% seen only once; the top ten take 22%. This TCR derives from a woman older than 75 with COVID-19, enrolled during active disease. Sequencing was done on a sample of peripheral blood. V is TRBV7-3 and J is TRBJ2-1; perhaps TRBD2 as D (5 bases). The CDR3 nucleotides read TGTGCCAGCAGCTTAAAGGACTCCCCCCCTCAGTTCTTC. It is translated as CASSLKDSPPQFF.